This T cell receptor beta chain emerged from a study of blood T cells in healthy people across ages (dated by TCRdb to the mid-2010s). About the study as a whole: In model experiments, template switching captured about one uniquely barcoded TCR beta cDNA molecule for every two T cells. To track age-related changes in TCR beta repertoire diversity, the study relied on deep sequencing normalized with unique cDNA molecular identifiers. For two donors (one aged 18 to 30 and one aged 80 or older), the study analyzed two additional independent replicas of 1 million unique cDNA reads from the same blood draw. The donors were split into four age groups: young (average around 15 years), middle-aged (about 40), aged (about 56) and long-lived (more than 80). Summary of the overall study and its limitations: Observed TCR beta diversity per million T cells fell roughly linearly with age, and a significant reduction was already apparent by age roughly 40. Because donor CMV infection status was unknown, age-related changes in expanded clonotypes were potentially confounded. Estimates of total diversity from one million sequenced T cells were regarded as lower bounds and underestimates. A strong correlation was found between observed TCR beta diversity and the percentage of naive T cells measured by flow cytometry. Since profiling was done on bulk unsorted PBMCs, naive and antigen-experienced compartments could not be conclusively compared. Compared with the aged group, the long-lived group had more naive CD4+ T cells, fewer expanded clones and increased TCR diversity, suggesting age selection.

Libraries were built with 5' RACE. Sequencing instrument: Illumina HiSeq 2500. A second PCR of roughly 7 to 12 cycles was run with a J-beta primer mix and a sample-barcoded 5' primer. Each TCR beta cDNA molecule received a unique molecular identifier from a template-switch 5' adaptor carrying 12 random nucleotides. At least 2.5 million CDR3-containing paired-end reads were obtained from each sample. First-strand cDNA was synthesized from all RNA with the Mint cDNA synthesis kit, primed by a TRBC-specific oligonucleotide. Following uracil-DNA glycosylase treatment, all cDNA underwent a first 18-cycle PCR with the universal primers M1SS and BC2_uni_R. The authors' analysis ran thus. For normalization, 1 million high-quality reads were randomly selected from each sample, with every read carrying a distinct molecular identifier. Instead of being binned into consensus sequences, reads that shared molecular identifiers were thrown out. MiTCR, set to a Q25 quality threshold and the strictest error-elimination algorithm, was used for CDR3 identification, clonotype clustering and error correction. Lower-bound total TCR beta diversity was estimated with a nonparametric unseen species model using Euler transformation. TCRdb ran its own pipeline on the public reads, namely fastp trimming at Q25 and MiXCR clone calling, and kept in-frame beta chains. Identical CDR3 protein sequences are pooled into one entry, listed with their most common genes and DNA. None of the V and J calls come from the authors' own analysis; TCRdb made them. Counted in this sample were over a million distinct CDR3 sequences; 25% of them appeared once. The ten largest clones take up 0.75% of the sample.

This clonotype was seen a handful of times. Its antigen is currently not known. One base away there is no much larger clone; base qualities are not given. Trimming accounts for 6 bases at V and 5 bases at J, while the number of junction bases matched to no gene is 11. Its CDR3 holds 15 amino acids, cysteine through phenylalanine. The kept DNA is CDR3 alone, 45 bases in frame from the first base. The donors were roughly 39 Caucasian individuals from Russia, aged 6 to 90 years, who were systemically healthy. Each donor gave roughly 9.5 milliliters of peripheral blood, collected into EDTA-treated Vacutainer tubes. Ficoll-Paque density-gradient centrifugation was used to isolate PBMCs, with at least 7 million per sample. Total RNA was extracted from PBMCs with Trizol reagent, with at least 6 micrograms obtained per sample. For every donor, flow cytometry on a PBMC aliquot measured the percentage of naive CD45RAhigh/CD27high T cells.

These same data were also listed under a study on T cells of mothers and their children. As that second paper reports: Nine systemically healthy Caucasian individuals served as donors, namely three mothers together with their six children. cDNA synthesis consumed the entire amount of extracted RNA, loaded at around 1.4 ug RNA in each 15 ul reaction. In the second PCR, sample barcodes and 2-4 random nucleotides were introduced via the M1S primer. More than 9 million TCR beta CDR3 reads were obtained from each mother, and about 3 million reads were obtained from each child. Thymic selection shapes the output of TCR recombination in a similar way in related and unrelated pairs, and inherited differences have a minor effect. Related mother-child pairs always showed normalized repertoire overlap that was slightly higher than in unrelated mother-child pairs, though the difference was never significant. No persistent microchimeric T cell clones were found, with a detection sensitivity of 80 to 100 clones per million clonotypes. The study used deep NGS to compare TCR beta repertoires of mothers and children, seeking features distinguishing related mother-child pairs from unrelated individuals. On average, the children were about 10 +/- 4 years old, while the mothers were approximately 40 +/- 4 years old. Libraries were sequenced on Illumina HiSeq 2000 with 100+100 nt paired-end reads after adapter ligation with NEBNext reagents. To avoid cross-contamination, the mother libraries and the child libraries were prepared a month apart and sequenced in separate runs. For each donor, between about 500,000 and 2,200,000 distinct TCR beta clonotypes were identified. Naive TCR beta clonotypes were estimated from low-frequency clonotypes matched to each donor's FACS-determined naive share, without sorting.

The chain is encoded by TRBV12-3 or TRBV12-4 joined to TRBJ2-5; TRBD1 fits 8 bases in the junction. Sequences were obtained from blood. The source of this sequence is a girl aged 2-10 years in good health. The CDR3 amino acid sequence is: CASREGQGFPETQYF. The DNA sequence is TGTGCCAGCAGGGAAGGACAGGGCTTTCCGGAGACCCAGTACTTC.